Shown below are 28 T cell receptor beta chains from a single sample sequenced in a study of T cell repertoires in aging, cancer and after chemotherapy. Amplification of TCR beta used genomic DNA extracted from peripheral blood. Multiplex touch-down PCR with TRB-A/B primers amplified rearranged V-D-J TRB sequences. TCRdb used MiXCR to reprocess the multiplex PCR reads, holding one entry per CDR3 protein. This sample has about 11,000 distinct CDR3 sequences, with about 24% found just once. Material for sequencing was blood. These receptor sequences come from a human donor in good health.

This chain connects TRBV6-4 to TRBJ2-2, with no clear D. The V gene's germline CDR1 is MRHNA and CDR2 SNTAGT. Trimming removed 6 bases at V and 0 bases at J, with 8 bases between. The CDR3 runs to 14 residues. Here the CDR3 DNA reads TGTGCCAGCAGCCGGACGGCGAACACCGGGGAGCTGTTTTTT. This translates into CASSRTANTGELFF.

This clonotype occurred a few times. The J gene is TRBJ1-3, the V gene TRBV7-2; 9 bases line up with TRBD1. The CDR3 has 14 residues. Germline V gene data show CDR1 as SGHTA and CDR2 as FQGNSA. V lost 5 bases to trimming and J lost 7 bases; unmatched junction nucleotides: 6. CDR3 in amino acids: CASSGGTGRNTIYF. CDR3 sequence (DNA): TGTGCCAGCAGCGGAGGGACAGGGCGGAACACCATATATTTT.

The chain couples TRBV6-1 to TRBJ2-1, with 11 bases lining up with TRBD2. J was trimmed by 3 bases and V by 7 bases; bases with no gene match: 8. Germline loops: CDR1 MNHNS, CDR2 SASEGT. CDR3 length: 16 residues. The CDR3 DNA is TGTGCCAGCAATCCTAGCGGGGGGCCTAGCTACAATGAGCAGTTCTTC. Protein product: CASNPSGGPSYNEQFF.

This chain uses TRBV7-2 with TRBJ2-1; 8 positions match TRBD2. The CDR3 has 15 residues. The germline V gene encodes CDR1 SGHTA and CDR2 FQGNSA. V shed 9 bases, J shed 9 bases, and the junction held 16 bases outside the gene matches. The CDR3 spells CASFGGSAGAGEQFF. The CDR3 nucleotides are TGTGCCAGTTTTGGGGGATCAGCGGGGGCTGGTGAGCAGTTCTTC. The variable domain in full, completed from reference TRBV7-2 and TRBJ2-1, reads GAGVSQSPSNKVTEKGKDVELRCDPISGHTALYWYRQSLGQGLEFLIYFQGNSAPDKSGLPSDRFSAERTGGSVSTLTIQRTQQEDSAVYLCASFGGSAGAGEQFFGPGTRLTVL.

This clonotype appeared a few times. The chain couples TRBV28 to TRBJ2-6, with 12 bases that match TRBD1. This CDR3 is 19 amino acids long. Germline loops: CDR1 MDHEN, CDR2 SYDVKM. Trimming took 3 bases from V and 1 from J; bases not matched to a gene: 7. CDR3 loop: CASSLSEGQGASGANVLTF. CDR3 coding DNA: TGTGCCAGCAGTTTGAGTGAGGGACAGGGGGCATCTGGGGCCAACGTCCTGACTTTC.

The chain employs TRBV7-3 and TRBJ2-7; D remains unclear. The CDR3 extends over 13 amino acids. V shed 6 bases and J shed 4 bases, with 13 bases lying between them. Germline assignment: CDR1 SGHTA and CDR2 FQGTGA. CDR3 DNA: TGTGCCAGCAGTCGGACGGATGGGTACGAGCAGTACTTC. The encoded protein is CASSRTDGYEQYF.

The chain carries TRBV6-2 or TRBV6-3 and TRBJ2-5; D is unclear. V was clipped by 6 bases and J by 2 bases, with 7 bases between them. The V gene's germline CDR1 is MNHEY and CDR2 SVGEGT. The CDR3 sequence is 12 residues long. The CDR3 DNA reads as TGTGCCAGCAGCGACGGACAAGAGACCCAGTACTTC. Its translation is CASSDGQETQYF.

This clonotype is medium-sized by share. The rearrangement uses TRBV7-2 and TRBJ1-3; D may be TRBD1 (6 bases). CDR3 size: 15 residues. CDR1 SGHTA and CDR2 FQGNSA come from the germline V gene. Trimming stripped 5 bases from V and 7 bases from J, with 18 bases between. Here the CDR3 reads CASSPKIVGGNTIYF. DNA of the CDR3: TGTGCCAGCAGCCCGAAGATAGTGGGGGGCAACACCATATATTTT. Filled out from reference TRBV7-2 and TRBJ1-3, the complete variable domain reads GAGVSQSPSNKVTEKGKDVELRCDPISGHTALYWYRQSLGQGLEFLIYFQGNSAPDKSGLPSDRFSAERTGGSVSTLTIQRTQQEDSAVYLCASSPKIVGGNTIYFGEGSWLTVV.

This clonotype was detected only a few times. V is TRBV7-2 and J is TRBJ1-5; D possibly corresponds to TRBD1 (5 bases). The CDR3 length is 13 residues. Germline CDR1 SGHTA, CDR2 FQGNSA. V lost 6 bases and J lost 4, with 10 bases in between. The CDR3 protein is CASSVRGNQPQHF. The CDR3 bases are TGTGCCAGCAGTGTACGGGGGAATCAGCCCCAGCATTTT.

Details on this clonotype: Given a much more abundant clone one base away, this may be a read error. The genes are TRBV30 and TRBJ2-1, with D perhaps TRBD2 (7 bases). Deletions cut 4 bases from V and 5 bases from J, with 21 bases between. CDR3 length equals 16 residues. Per the germline V gene, CDR1 is GTSNPN and CDR2 is SVGIG (reference sequence). CDR3 amino acids: CAWITWGGRAHNEQFF. DNA of the CDR3: TGTGCCTGGATCACCTGGGGGGGGCGCGCCCACAATGAGCAGTTCTTC.

V usage is TRBV6-5 and J usage is TRBJ1-2, with D perhaps matching TRBD1 (6 bases). V gave up 5 bases and J gave up 2 bases, with 15 bases separating them. The CDR3 is made up of 15 amino acids. Germline CDR1 MNHEY, CDR2 SVGAGI. The CDR3 region is CASSLTGAINYGYTF. In DNA, the CDR3 is TGTGCCAGCAGTCTGACGGGGGCTATAAACTATGGCTACACCTTC.

This clonotype turned up a few times. At one boundary the junction diverges from the germline segment, which might be a read error. This chain uses TRBV5-1 with TRBJ1-1; 10 bases line up with TRBD1. Germline assignment: CDR1 SGHRS and CDR2 YFSETQ. The CDR3 runs 13 residues. CDR3 loop: CASSTGQGAEAFF. The CDR3 DNA follows: TGTGCCAGCAGCACAGGACAGGGGGCTGAAGCTTTCTTT.

The gene calls are TRBV6-7 and TRBJ2-5, with 7 bases identical to TRBD2. TRBV6-7 is reported as an ORF; its role is uncertain. V was pared by 0 bases and J by 2 bases, with 3 bases of the junction left unmatched. This CDR3 region has 15 residues. The CDR3 protein is CASSYSVGGQETQYF. DNA for the CDR3: TGTGCCAGCAGTTACTCGGTGGGGGGGCAAGAGACCCAGTACTTC.

This clonotype has only a few counts. V usage is TRBV5-5 and J usage is TRBJ2-5; TRBD2 agrees at 8 bases. V was clipped by 0 bases and J by 13 bases; unmatched bases: 14. CDR3 length equals 15 residues. From germline, CDR1 is SGHKS and CDR2 YYEKEE (reference sequence). The CDR3, as DNA: TGTGCCAGCAGCTTGGCCGAGCAACCCGGGACTAGTGGGTACTTC. It encodes CASSLAEQPGTSGYF.

The chain recombines TRBV25-1 with TRBJ1-3, with 7 bases lining up with TRBD1. V gave up 3 bases and J gave up 2 bases; unmatched junction bases: 4. The germline V gene has CDR1 MGHDK and CDR2 SYGVNS. The CDR3 spans 15 residues. The CDR3 sequence: CASSDPGTAGNTIYF. In DNA form, the CDR3 reads TGTGCCAGCAGTGATCCCGGGACAGCTGGAAACACCATATATTTT.

The chain is built from TRBV18 and TRBJ2-1; 7 bases align to TRBD1. CDR3 length: 13 amino acids. Germline V gene lookup returns CDR1 KGHSH and CDR2 LQKENI. J gave up 6 bases and V 3 bases, and 2 bases lay outside the gene matches. CDR3 amino acids: CASSPYRGNEQFF. The CDR3 bases are TGTGCCAGCTCACCGTACAGGGGCAATGAGCAGTTCTTC. The variable domain in full, with the rest retrieved from reference TRBV18 and TRBJ2-1, is NAGVMQNPRHLVRRRGQEARLRCSPMKGHSHVYWYRQLPEEGLKFMVYLQKENIIDESGMPKERFSAEFPKEGPSILRIQQVVRGDSAAYFCASSPYRGNEQFFGPGTRLTVL.

The chain carries TRBV6-2 or TRBV6-3 and TRBJ2-7; TRBD1 agrees at 8 bases. Germline CDR1 MNHEY, CDR2 SVGEGT. Trimming removed 0 bases from V and 0 bases from J; junction bases left unmatched: 4. This CDR3 region has 16 residues. DNA of the CDR3: TGTGCCAGCAGTTACTCAAGACAGGGGAGCTCCTACGAGCAGTACTTC. Translating gives CASSYSRQGSSYEQYF.

This clonotype is labeled medium-sized (0.01 to 0.1%). The chain uses TRBV6-1 and TRBJ2-1; no clear D. Germline values: CDR1 MNHNS, CDR2 SASEGT. V dropped 4 bases and J dropped 0 bases, with 4 bases sitting between them. CDR3 length equals 13 residues. CDR3 nucleotides: TGTGCCAGCAGTGGCTACTCCTACAATGAGCAGTTCTTC. Its protein is CASSGYSYNEQFF.

The sample holds a few counts of this clonotype. The rearrangement uses TRBV20-1 and TRBJ2-7, with TRBD2 matching 8 bases. From germline, CDR1 is DFQATT and CDR2 SNEGSKA (reference sequence). Trimming removed 3 bases from V and 0 bases from J; junction bases left unmatched: 7. The CDR3 loop spans 15 amino acids. The DNA for the CDR3 is TGCAGTGCTAGGATGCTAGCGGGCGACTCCTACGAGCAGTACTTC. Its translation: CSARMLAGDSYEQYF.

The V gene is TRBV7-9, the J gene TRBJ1-4, with D possibly TRBD1 on 5 matching bases. The CDR3 is made up of 13 amino acids. The germline gives CDR1 SEHNR, CDR2 FQNEAQ (reference sequence). The ends were cut back, 5 bases at V and 8 bases at J, with 12 bases in the middle. The CDR3 sequence: CASSPTDREKLFF. The CDR3 nucleotides are TGTGCCAGCAGCCCGACAGATCGGGAAAAACTGTTTTTT.

V gene TRBV21-1 combines with J gene TRBJ2-6; the table's D call, TRBD2, has no DNA check behind it. TRBV21-1 corresponds to a pseudogene. The CDR3 runs 18 residues. CDR3 DNA: TGTGCCAGCAGGAACCGGGACTGCAATAACTCTGGGGCCAACGTCCTGACTTTC. Protein sequence: CASRNRDCNNSGANVLTF.

The V call is TRBV7-2, the J call TRBJ2-2, with 9 bases fitting TRBD1. The CDR3 runs 14 residues. Germline assignment: CDR1 SGHTA and CDR2 FQGNSA. Trimming took 6 bases from V and 4 from J; bases not matched to a gene: 3. Here the CDR3 DNA reads TGTGCCAGCAGTTTGGACAGGGGCACCGGGGAGCTGTTTTTT. Its translation is CASSLDRGTGELFF.

By sample share, this clonotype is medium-sized. The J gene is TRBJ2-7, the V gene TRBV20-1; 7 bases map to TRBD1. CDR3 length: 14 amino acids. The germline gives CDR1 DFQATT, CDR2 SNEGSKA (reference sequence). V lost 6 bases and J lost 0; bases outside the gene matches: 8. In DNA form, the CDR3 reads TGCAGTGCCACGGACAGGTTCAGCTCCTACGAGCAGTACTTC. It specifies CSATDRFSSYEQYF.

The V gene is TRBV20-1, the J gene TRBJ2-3; the D gene is possibly TRBD2 (5 bases). Trimming left V 2 bases short and J 2 bases short, with 14 bases between. The CDR3 consists of 15 residues. Germline V gene sequence: CDR1 DFQATT, CDR2 SNEGSKA (reference sequence). CDR3 sequence (DNA): TGCAGTGCTAGACCCTCCCGGGGATTCACAGATACGCAGTATTTT. Translation gives CSARPSRGFTDTQYF.

The V gene is TRBV7-3, the J gene TRBJ2-3, with TRBD1 matching 9 bases. V shed 5 bases, J shed 5 bases, and the junction held 8 bases outside the gene matches. CDR3 length: 15 amino acids. In germline, CDR1 is SGHTA, CDR2 FQGTGA. The CDR3 nucleotides are TGTGCCAGCAGCCCTTCGGGACAGGGTGAAGATACGCAGTATTTT. This gives the protein CASSPSGQGEDTQYF. Full variable domain (outside the CDR3, taken from reference TRBV7-3 and TRBJ2-3): GAGVSQTPSNKVTEKGKYVELRCDPISGHTALYWYRQSLGQGPEFLIYFQGTGAADDSGLPNDRFFAVRPEGSVSTLKIQRTERGDSAVYLCASSPSGQGEDTQYFGPGTRLTVL.

This chain connects TRBV18 to TRBJ2-7; 13 nucleotides line up with TRBD2. The J segment lost 3 bases and the V segment lost 3 bases, leaving 5 bases of the junction unmatched. The length of the CDR3 is 16 residues. Germline V CDR1 and CDR2: KGHSH, LQKENI. This CDR3 reads CASSPRTSGGLYEQYF. In DNA form, the CDR3 reads TGTGCCAGCTCACCTCGGACTAGCGGGGGCCTCTACGAGCAGTACTTC. The complete variable domain, with remaining parts taken from reference TRBV18 and TRBJ2-7, reads NAGVMQNPRHLVRRRGQEARLRCSPMKGHSHVYWYRQLPEEGLKFMVYLQKENIIDESGMPKERFSAEFPKEGPSILRIQQVVRGDSAAYFCASSPRTSGGLYEQYFGPGTRLTVT.

This clonotype was counted a few times. The chain recombines TRBV12-3 or TRBV12-4 with TRBJ2-1; the D is unclear. V lost 6 bases and J lost 6, with 15 bases in between. This CDR3 has 14 residues. The CDR3 DNA reads TGTGCCAGCAGGAAAAGGCTGTTCCTCAATGAGCAGTTCTTC. This codes for CASRKRLFLNEQFF.

This clonotype was found a few times. This chain links TRBV19 with TRBJ1-1; TRBD1 matches 11 bases. The CDR3 consists of 17 residues. V lost 2 bases to trimming and J lost 0 bases; unmatched junction nucleotides: 5. Germline values: CDR1 LNHDA, CDR2 SQIVND (reference sequence). Here the CDR3 reads CASSIRTGGYLNTEAFF. CDR3 bases: TGTGCCAGTAGTATACGGACAGGGGGCTATCTGAACACTGAAGCTTTCTTT.